This T cell receptor (beta chain) was sequenced in a study of cytomegalovirus exposure and HLA in healthy donors. The overall study: In a previous analysis, more than 90 million unique TCR beta sequences were found from about 179 million T cells.

The PCR made use of 60 Vbeta and 13 Jbeta primers. Method: immunoSEQ multiplex PCR; TCRdb's copy keeps in-frame clones and lacks some. The sample lists some 130,000 clones; just under 80% were seen once. Comments on this clone: Its specificity is not known.

Germline V gives CDR1 SGHRS, CDR2 YFSETQ. The CDR3 length is 14 residues. Trimming at V came to 4 bases and at J to 5 bases, leaving 7 bases not matched to a gene. Whole-study findings and limits: In a later analysis, HLA-C alleles had the fewest associated TCRs, DRB1 alleles the most. Among TCR sequences, most were rare, though some public TCRs appeared in many donors.

The receptor comes from a man in his thirties or forties in good health. The sequenced sample was PBMCs. The V call is TRBV5-1, the J call TRBJ2-5; 8 bases are shared with TRBD1. The CDR3 nucleotides are TGCGCCAGCAGCCCAGGACAGGGTGGCGAGACCCAGTACTTC. Translated, it gives CASSPGQGGETQYF.